A selection of T cell receptor beta chains follows, all from one sample in a study of regulatory T cells in long-lasting Graves disease. TCRdb ran MiXCR on the multiplex PCR reads and lists one entry per CDR3 protein. The sample shows roughly 490,000 distinct CDR3 sequences, about 22% of them seen only once. The source material was peripheral blood mononuclear cells (PBMCs), sampled when the disease was refractory, from a patient treated with antithyroid drugs. The receptors were gathered from a female donor with Graves disease. The conserved cysteine and the conserved F or W are not part of the CDR3 here.

J gene	V gene	CDR3 protein
TRBJ1-5	TRBV11-2	ASSLGLISNQPQH
TRBJ1-4	TRBV6-5	ASSYGTASEKLF
TRBJ1-1	TRBV6-9	ASSYETSGNTEAF
TRBJ1-1	TRBV7-9	ASSLSSGQPTEAF
TRBJ1-1	TRBV12-3/TRBV12-4	ASSLNRASRAF
TRBJ1-3	TRBV19	ASRETASSGNTIY
TRBJ1-1	TRBV19	ASSMKTGGGNTEAF
TRBJ2-7	TRBV28	ASSQSSGGGYEQY
TRBJ1-2	TRBV27	ASRGMDGNYGYT
TRBJ2-7	TRBV12-3/TRBV12-4	ASSPRGRLAGGRGEQY
TRBJ2-2	TRBV13	ASSNRAFLSTGELF
TRBJ2-2	TRBV6-1	ASSQFDRARTGELF
TRBJ2-7	TRBV7-9	ASSSEGGASYEQY
TRBJ1-6	TRBV12-3/TRBV12-4	ASRLLQGNSPLH
TRBJ2-2	TRBV29-1	SVASGGTGELF
TRBJ2-7	TRBV27	ASSSRNYEQY
TRBJ1-2	TRBV6-1	ASSLRDRDYGYT
TRBJ2-1	TRBV15	ATTSGRNYNEQF
TRBJ2-1	TRBV19	ASSIGGGTSPDVEQF
TRBJ1-1	TRBV28	ASSAAGGNTEAF
TRBJ1-5	TRBV27	ASSGSGQGLEPQH
TRBJ1-5	TRBV19	ASSLFGTGLYQPQH
TRBJ1-5	TRBV9	ASSVSGADNQPQH
TRBJ1-1	TRBV11-3	ASSLAVGTGNTEAF
TRBJ2-5	TRBV12-3/TRBV12-4	ASRLQGNQETQY
TRBJ1-1	TRBV30	AWMAPTEAF
TRBJ2-7	TRBV20-1	SARSLKSSYEQY
TRBJ2-5	TRBV12-3/TRBV12-4	ASSFLVAGTGLAETQY
TRBJ1-1	TRBV20-1	SATSRQEAF
TRBJ1-1	TRBV12-3/TRBV12-4	ASTRGHLNTEAF
TRBJ1-2	TRBV28	ASSPLSSAFGGYT
TRBJ2-7	TRBV10-3	AISEWGEPGLVGEQY
TRBJ2-2	TRBV6-2/TRBV6-3	ASSYTGTGELF